A selection of T cell receptor beta chains follows, all from one sample in a study of identical twins. In TCRdb, the 5' RACE reads were re-called with MiXCR into one record per CDR3 protein. The sample holds roughly 350,000 distinct CDR3 sequences, roughly 9% seen once. The source material was naive T cells sorted from blood. The receptor set was obtained from a woman between 45 and 65 years old in good health. CDR3s include the opening cysteine and the closing phenylalanine or tryptophan. A D gene is named only where the DNA matches it firmly. Only part of the rows carry a size: once, few, many, or a class if the clone is expanded.

TRBJ2-1 TRBD2 TRBV7-3 NA CASSPRGLAKGDSYNEQFF TGTGCCAGCAGCCCAAGGGGACTAGCGAAGGGGGACTCCTACAATGAGCAGTTCTTC
TRBJ2-1 TRBD1 TRBV5-1 many CASSPPGQGFNEQFF TGCGCCAGCAGCCCCCCGGGACAGGGCTTCAATGAGCAGTTCTTC
TRBJ2-1 TRBD1 TRBV29-1 many CSAHGTGSSNEQFF TGCAGCGCACACGGGACAGGGAGTAGTAATGAGCAGTTCTTC
TRBJ1-1 NA TRBV12-3/TRBV12-4 few CASSLPKEAFF TGTGCCAGCAGTTTACCCAAAGAAGCTTTCTTT
TRBJ1-2 NA TRBV5-6 many CASRPTGMRGYTF TGTGCCAGCAGACCAACAGGGATGCGGGGCTACACCTTC
TRBJ2-1 TRBD2 TRBV7-3 few CASSTESGRANEQFF TGTGCCAGCAGCACAGAAAGCGGGAGGGCCAATGAGCAGTTCTTC
TRBJ1-1 TRBD1 TRBV27 NA CASMGGTAEAFF TGTGCCAGCATGGGAGGGACAGCTGAAGCTTTCTTT
TRBJ2-1 TRBD2 TRBV20-1 few CSAEASGRAYNEQFF TGCAGTGCAGAAGCTAGCGGGAGGGCCTACAATGAGCAGTTCTTC
TRBJ2-2 NA TRBV5-1 many CASSLTNTGELFF TGCGCCAGCAGCTTAACGAACACCGGGGAGCTGTTTTTT
TRBJ2-5 TRBD2 TRBV6-5 few CASSYSTAGGSGGETQYF TGTGCCAGCAGTTACTCGACGGCGGGAGGGTCCGGTGGGGAGACCCAGTACTTC
TRBJ2-5 NA TRBV20-1 NA CSARSRETQYF TGCAGTGCTAGATCTAGAGAGACCCAGTACTTC
TRBJ2-5 NA TRBV5-1 NA CASSLPTAKIETQYF TGCGCCAGCAGCCTTCCGACAGCGAAGATAGAGACCCAGTACTTC
TRBJ1-5 NA TRBV15 few CATRNSNQPQHF TGTGCCACCAGGAATAGCAATCAGCCCCAGCATTTT
TRBJ1-2 NA TRBV12-3/TRBV12-4 NA CASSYRQAPDYGYTF TGTGCCAGCAGTTACAGACAGGCTCCGGACTATGGCTACACCTTC
TRBJ2-3 NA TRBV7-7 many CASSLEPWDTQYF TGTGCTAGCAGCTTAGAGCCCTGGGATACGCAGTATTTT
TRBJ2-3 NA TRBV5-1 few CASSLQEADTQYF TGCGCCAGCAGCCTCCAGGAGGCAGATACGCAGTATTTT
TRBJ2-1 TRBD1 TRBV5-5 many CASSLDGTGAYNEQFF TGTGCCAGCAGCTTAGACGGGACAGGGGCCTACAATGAGCAGTTCTTC
TRBJ1-5 NA TRBV12-3/TRBV12-4 few CASSQQGSNQPQHF TGTGCCAGCAGTCAACAGGGAAGCAATCAGCCCCAGCATTTT
TRBJ2-7 TRBD2 TRBV12-3/TRBV12-4 NA CASSPRPLREIPEQYF TGTGCCAGCAGCCCTCGGCCTTTGCGGGAGATACCCGAGCAGTACTTC
TRBJ1-1 NA TRBV5-1 NA CASSLGYGTEAFF TGCGCCAGCAGCTTGGGTTATGGCACTGAAGCTTTCTTT
TRBJ1-1 NA TRBV7-9 NA CASSSGSSEAFF TGTGCCAGCAGCTCCGGAAGTTCTGAAGCTTTCTTT
TRBJ1-6 NA TRBV5-6 few CASSPGRNNSPLHF TGTGCCAGCAGCCCAGGACGGAACAATTCACCCCTCCACTTT
TRBJ2-4 NA TRBV20-1 few CSARQGGGGPNF TGCAGTGCTAGACAAGGAGGAGGGGGACCCAACTTC
TRBJ1-1 NA TRBV20-1 few CSARDPTAMNTEAFF TGCAGTGCTAGAGATCCCACAGCCATGAACACTGAAGCTTTCTTT
TRBJ2-6 NA TRBV6-5 few CASSYFQGSGANVLTF TGTGCCAGCAGTTACTTTCAGGGCTCTGGGGCCAACGTCCTGACTTTC
TRBJ2-2 TRBD2 TRBV7-6 few CASSLGTSVVTGELFF TGTGCCAGCAGCCTCGGGACTAGCGTCGTCACCGGGGAGCTGTTTTTT
TRBJ1-1 NA TRBV20-1 NA CSAKGRNTEAFF TGCAGTGCTAAAGGAAGGAACACTGAAGCTTTCTTT